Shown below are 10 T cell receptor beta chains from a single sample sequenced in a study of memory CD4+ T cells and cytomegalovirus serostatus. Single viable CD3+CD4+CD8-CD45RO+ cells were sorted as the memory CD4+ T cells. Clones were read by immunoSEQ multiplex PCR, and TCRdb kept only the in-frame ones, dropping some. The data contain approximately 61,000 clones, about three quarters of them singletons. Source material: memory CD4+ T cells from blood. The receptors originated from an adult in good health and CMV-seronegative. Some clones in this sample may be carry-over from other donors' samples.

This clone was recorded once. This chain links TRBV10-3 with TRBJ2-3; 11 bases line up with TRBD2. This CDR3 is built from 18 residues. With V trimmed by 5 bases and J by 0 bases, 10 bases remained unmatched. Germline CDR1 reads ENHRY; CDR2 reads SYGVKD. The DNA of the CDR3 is TGTGCCATCAGTTCAGGGAGACTAGCGGGACCGAGCACAGATACGCAGTATTTT. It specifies CAISSGRLAGPSTDTQYF.

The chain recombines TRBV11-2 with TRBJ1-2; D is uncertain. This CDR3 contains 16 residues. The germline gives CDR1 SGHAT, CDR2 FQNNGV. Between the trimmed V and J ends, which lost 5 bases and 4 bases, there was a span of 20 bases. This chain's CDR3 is CASSRLGRALRYGYTF. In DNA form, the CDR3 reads TGTGCCAGCAGCCGTTTGGGCAGAGCCCTCCGCTATGGCTACACCTTC.

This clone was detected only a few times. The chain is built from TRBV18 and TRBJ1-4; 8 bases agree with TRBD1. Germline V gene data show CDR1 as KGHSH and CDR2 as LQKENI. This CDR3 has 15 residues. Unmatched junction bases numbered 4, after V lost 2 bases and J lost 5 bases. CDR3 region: CASSPGQGSNEKLFF. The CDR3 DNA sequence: TGTGCCAGCTCACCAGGACAGGGATCGAATGAAAAACTGTTTTTT.

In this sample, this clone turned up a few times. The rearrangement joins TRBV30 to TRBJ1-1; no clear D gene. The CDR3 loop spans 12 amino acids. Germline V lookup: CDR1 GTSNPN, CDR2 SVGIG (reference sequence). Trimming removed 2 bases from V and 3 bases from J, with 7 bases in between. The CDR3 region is CAWSYIYTEAFF. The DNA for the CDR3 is TGTGCCTGGAGTTATATTTACACTGAAGCTTTCTTT.

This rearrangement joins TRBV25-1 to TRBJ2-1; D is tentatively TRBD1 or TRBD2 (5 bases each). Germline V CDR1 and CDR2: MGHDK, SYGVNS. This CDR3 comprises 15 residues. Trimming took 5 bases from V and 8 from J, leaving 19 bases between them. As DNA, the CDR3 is TGTGCCAGCAGTTCCCAAAAACCGGGGCTTTATGAGCAGTTCTTC. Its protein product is CASSSQKPGLYEQFF.

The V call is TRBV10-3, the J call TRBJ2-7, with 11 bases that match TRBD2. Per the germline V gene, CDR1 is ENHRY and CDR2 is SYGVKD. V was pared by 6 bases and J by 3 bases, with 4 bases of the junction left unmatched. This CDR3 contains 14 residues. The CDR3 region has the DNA TGTGCCATCAGCGCTCTAGCGGGGGGCTACGAGCAGTACTTC. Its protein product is CAISALAGGYEQYF.

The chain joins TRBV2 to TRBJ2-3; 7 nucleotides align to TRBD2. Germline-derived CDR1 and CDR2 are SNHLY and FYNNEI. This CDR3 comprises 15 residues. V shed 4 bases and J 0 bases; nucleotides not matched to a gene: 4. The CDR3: CASSAQRGSTDTQYF. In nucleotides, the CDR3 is TGTGCCAGCAGTGCCCAGCGGGGAAGCACAGATACGCAGTATTTT.

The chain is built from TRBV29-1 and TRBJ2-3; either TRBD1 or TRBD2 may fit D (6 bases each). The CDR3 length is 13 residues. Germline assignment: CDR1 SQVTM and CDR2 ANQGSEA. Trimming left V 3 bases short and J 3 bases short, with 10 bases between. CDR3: CSVDWGATDTQYF. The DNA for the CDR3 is TGCAGCGTTGATTGGGGGGCAACAGATACGCAGTATTTT.

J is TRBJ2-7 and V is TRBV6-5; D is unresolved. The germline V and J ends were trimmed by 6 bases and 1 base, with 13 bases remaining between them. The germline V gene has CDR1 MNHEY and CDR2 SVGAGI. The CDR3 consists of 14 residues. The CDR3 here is CASRVHSLSYEQYF. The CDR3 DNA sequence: TGTGCCAGCAGGGTCCACAGCCTGTCCTACGAGCAGTACTTC.

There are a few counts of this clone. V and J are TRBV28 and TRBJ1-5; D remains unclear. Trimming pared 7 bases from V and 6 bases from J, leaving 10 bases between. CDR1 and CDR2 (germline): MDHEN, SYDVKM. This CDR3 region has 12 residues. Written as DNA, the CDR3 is TGTGCCAGCACCCTAGGGCCTCAGCCCCAGCATTTT. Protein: CASTLGPQPQHF.